This TCR beta chain appears in the sequencing data of a study of T cell responses to AZD1222 COVID-19 vaccine. Produced via immunoSEQ multiplex PCR; TCRdb's table is partial and in-frame only. The table includes about 140,000 clones, roughly 90% detected once. The germline CDR1 and CDR2 sequences are SGHNT and YENEEA. The trim removed 1 base at V and 3 bases at J, leaving 2 bases unmatched. The CDR3 spans 16 residues. The J gene is TRBJ2-1, the V gene TRBV11-3; 11 nucleotides align to TRBD1. The sequencing here drew on peripheral blood, taken on day 0 of AZD1222 vaccination. This sequence originates from an adult in good health. This CDR3 reads CASSLGGTGGYNEQFF. The CDR3 nucleotides are TGTGCCAGCAGCTTAGGAGGGACAGGGGGCTACAATGAGCAGTTCTTC.